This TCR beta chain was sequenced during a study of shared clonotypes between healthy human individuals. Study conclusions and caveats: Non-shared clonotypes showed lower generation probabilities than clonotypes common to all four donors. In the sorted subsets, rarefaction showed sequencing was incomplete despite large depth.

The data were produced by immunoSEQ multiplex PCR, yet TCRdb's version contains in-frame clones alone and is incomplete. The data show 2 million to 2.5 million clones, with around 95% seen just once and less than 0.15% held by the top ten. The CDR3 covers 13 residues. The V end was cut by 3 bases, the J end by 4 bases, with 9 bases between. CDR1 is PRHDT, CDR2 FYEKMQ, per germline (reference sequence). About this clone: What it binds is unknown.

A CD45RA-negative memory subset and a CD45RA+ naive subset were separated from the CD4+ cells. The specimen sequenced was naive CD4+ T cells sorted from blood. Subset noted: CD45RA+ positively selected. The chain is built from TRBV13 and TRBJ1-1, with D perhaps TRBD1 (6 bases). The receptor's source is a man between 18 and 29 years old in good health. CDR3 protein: CASSFGQLTEAFF. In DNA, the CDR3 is TGTGCCAGCAGCTTTGGACAGCTCACTGAAGCTTTCTTT.